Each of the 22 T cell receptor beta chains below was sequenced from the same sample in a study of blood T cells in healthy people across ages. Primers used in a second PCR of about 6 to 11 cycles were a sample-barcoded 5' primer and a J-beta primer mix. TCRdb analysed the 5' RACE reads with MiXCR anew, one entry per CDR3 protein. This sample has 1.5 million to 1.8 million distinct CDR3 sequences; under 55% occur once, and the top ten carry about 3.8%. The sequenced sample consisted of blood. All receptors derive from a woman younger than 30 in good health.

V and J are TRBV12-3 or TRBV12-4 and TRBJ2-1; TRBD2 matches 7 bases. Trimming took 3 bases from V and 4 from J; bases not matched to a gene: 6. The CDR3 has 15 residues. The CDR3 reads CASSFLSGVYNEQFF. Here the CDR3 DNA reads TGTGCCAGCAGTTTCCTGAGCGGGGTTTACAATGAGCAGTTCTTC.

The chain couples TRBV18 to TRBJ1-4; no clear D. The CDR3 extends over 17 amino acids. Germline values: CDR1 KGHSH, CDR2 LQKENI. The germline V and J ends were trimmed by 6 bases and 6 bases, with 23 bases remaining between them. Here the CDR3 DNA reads TGTGCCAGCTCCCGTAAAGGTCTCCGAGGAGGAGATGAAAAACTGTTTTTT. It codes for CASSRKGLRGGDEKLFF.

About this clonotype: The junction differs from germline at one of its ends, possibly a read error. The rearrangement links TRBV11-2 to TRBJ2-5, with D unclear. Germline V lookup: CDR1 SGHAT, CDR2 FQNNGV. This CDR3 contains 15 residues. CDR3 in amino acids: CASSAPTWYQKTQYF. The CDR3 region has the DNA TGTGCCAGCAGCGCCCCGACCTGGTACCAAAAGACCCAGTACTTC. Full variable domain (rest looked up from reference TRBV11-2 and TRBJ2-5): EAGVAQSPRYKIIEKRQSVAFWCNPISGHATLYWYQQILGQGPKLLIQFQNNGVVDDSQLPKDRFSAERLKGVDSTLKIQPAKLEDSAVYLCASSAPTWYQKTQYFGPGTRLLVL.

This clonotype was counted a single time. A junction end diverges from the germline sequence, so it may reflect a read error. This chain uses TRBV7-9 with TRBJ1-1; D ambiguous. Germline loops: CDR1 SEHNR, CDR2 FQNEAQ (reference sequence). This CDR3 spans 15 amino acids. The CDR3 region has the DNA TGTGTCAGCACCACCGCCCCAGGAATTAACACTGAAGCTTTCTTT. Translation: CVSTTAPGINTEAFF.

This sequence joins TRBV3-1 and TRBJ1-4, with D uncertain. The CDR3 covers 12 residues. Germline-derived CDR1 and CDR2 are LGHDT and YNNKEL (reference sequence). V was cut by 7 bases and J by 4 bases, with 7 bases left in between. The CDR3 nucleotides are TGTGCCAGCAACCGACTTAATGAAAAACTGTTTTTT. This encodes CASNRLNEKLFF.

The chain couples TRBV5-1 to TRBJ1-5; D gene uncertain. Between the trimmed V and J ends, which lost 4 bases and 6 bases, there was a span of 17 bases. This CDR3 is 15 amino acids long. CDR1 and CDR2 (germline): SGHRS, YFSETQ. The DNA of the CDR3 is TGCGCCAGCAGCACCGGCGGAGTGGAAGGTCAGCCCCAGCATTTT. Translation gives CASSTGGVEGQPQHF.

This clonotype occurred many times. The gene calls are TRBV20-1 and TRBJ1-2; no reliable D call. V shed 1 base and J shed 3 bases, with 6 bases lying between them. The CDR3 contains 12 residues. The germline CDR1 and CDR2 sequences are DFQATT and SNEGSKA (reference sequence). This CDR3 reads CSARGQHYGYTF. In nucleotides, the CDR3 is TGCAGTGCTAGAGGGCAGCACTATGGCTACACCTTC.

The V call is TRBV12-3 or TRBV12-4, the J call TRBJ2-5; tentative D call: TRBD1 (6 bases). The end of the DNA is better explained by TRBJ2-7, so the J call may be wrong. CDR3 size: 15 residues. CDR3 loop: CASSPYRVPSYEQYF. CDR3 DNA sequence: TGTGCCAGCAGCCCCTACAGGGTCCCGTCCTACGAGCAGTACTTC.

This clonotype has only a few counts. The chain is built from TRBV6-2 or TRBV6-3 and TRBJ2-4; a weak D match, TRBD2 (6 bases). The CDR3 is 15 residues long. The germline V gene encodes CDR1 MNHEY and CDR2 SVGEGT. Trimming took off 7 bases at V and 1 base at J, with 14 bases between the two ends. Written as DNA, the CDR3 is TGTGCCAGCACCGCTAAGGGGAGGGCCAAAAACATTCAGTACTTC. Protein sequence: CASTAKGRAKNIQYF.

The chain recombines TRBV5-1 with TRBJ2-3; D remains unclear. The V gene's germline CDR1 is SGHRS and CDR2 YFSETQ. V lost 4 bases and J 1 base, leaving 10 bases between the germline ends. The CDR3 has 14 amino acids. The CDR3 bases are TGCGCCAGCAGCCGTCGGCCGGGCACAGATACGCAGTATTTT. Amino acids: CASSRRPGTDTQYF. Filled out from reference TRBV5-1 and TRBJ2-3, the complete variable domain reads KAGVTQTPRYLIKTRGQQVTLSCSPISGHRSVSWYQQTPGQGLQFLFEYFSETQRNKGNFPGRFSGRQFSNSRSEMNVSTLELGDSALYLCASSRRPGTDTQYFGPGTRLTVL.

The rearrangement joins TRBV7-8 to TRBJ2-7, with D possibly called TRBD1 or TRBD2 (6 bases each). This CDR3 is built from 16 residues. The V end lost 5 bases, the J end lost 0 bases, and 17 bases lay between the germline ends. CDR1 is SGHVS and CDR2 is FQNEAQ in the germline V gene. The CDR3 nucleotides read TGTGCCAGCAGCAAGGGTGGGGGGCGCTTCTCCTACGAGCAGTACTTC. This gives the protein CASSKGGGRFSYEQYF. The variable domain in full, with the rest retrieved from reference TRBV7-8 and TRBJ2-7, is GAGVSQSPRYKVAKRGQDVALRCDPISGHVSLFWYQQALGQGPEFLTYFQNEAQLDKSGLPSDRFFAERPEGSVSTLKIQRTQQEDSAVYLCASSKGGGRFSYEQYFGPGTRLTVT.

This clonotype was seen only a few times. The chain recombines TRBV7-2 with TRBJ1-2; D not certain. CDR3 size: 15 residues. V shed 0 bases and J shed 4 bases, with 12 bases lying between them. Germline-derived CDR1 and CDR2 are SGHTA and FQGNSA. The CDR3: CASSLASTQAYGYTF. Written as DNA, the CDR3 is TGTGCCAGCAGCTTAGCAAGTACGCAGGCCTATGGCTACACCTTC.

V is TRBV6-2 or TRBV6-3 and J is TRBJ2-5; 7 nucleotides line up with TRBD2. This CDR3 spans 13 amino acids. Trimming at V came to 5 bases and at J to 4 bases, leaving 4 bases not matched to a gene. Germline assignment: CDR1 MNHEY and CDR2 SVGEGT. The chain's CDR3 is CASSSGVPETQYF. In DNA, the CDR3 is TGTGCCAGCAGTAGCGGGGTACCAGAGACCCAGTACTTC.

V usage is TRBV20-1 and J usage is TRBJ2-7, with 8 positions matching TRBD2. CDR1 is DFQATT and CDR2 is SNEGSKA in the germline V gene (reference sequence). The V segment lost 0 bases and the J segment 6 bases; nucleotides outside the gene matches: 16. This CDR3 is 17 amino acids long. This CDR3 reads CSARDPYPGLASAEQYF. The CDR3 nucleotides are TGCAGTGCTAGAGATCCTTACCCTGGACTAGCATCGGCCGAGCAGTACTTC.

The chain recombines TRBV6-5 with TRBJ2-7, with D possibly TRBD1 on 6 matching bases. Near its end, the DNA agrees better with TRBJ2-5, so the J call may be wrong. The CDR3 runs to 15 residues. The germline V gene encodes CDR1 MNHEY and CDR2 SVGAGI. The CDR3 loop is CASRDRIDFQETQYF. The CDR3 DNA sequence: TGTGCCAGCAGGGACAGAATAGACTTCCAAGAGACCCAGTACTTC.

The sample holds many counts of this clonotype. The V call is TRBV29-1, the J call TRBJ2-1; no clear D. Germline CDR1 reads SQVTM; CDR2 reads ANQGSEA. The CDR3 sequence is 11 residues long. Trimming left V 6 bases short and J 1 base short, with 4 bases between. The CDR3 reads CSVSSYNEQFF. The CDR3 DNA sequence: TGCAGCGTAAGTTCCTACAATGAGCAGTTCTTC.

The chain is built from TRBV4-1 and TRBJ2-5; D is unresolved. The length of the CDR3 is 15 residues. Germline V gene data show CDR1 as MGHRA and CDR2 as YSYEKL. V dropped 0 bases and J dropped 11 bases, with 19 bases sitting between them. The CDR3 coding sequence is TGCGCCAGCAGCCAAGATGGCACATCTTACAATGAGCAGTACTTC. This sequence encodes CASSQDGTSYNEQYF.

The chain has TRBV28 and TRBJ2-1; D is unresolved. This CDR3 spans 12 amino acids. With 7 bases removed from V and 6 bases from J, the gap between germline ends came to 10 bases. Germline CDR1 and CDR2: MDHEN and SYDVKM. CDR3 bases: TGTGCCAGCAAGATAACGGGCAATGAGCAGTTCTTC. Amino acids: CASKITGNEQFF.

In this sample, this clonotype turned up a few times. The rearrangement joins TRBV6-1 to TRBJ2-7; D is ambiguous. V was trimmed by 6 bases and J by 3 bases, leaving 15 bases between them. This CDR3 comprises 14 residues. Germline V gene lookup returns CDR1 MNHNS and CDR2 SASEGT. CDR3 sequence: CASRRGTIDYEQYF. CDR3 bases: TGTGCCAGCAGACGTGGCACAATCGACTACGAGCAGTACTTC.

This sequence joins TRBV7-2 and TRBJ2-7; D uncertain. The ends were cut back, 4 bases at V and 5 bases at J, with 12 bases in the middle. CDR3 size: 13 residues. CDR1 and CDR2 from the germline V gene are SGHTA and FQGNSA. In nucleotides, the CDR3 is TGTGCCAGCAGCTCGTTGGGAACCCACGAGCAGTACTTC. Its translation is CASSSLGTHEQYF.

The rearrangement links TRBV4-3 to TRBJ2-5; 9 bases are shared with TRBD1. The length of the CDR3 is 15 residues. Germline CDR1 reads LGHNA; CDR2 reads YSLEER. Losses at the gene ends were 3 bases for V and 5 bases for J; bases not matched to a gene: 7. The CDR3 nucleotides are TGCGCCAGCAGCCACAAACAGGGGGCATATGAGACCCAGTACTTC. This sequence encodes CASSHKQGAYETQYF.

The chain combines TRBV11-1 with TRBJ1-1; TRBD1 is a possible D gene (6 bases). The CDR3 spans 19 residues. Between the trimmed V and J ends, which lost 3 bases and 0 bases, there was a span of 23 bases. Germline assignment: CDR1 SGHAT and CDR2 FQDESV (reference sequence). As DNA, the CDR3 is TGTGCCAGCAGCTTTGTACCATCCACAGGGAGAAAGATGAACACTGAAGCTTTCTTT. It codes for CASSFVPSTGRKMNTEAFF.